This TCR beta chain is from a study of OX40 agonist ivuxolimab in advanced cancers. Study observations and caveats: At 0.1-3.0 mg/kg, partial responders had clonal expansion among the lowest observed.

On this clone itself: Its specificity is unknown.

Trimming removed 7 bases from V and 3 bases from J; junction bases left unmatched: 3. Per germline, CDR1 MNHEY and CDR2 SMNVEV (reference sequence). This CDR3 region has 13 residues. TCRdb's copy holds only in-frame clones and misses some; the assay was immunoSEQ multiplex PCR. This table holds about 86,000 clones, about 90% found once. The material was CD4+ or CD8+ T cells sorted from blood, obtained in a trial of the OX40 agonist ivuxolimab. The clonotype was recovered from an adult with an advanced solid tumor such as melanoma, head and neck, liver or kidney cancer. This chain connects TRBV27 to TRBJ1-1; 9 bases agree with TRBD1. CDR3 nucleotide sequence: TGTGCCAGCACGGACAGGGGTGACACTGAAGCTTTCTTT. This translates into CASTDRGDTEAFF.